This TCR beta chain was profiled in a study of T cell repertoires in cytomegalovirus infection. The germline V gene has CDR1 MNHNS and CDR2 SASEGT. Trimming took off 3 bases at V and 9 bases at J, with 6 bases between the two ends. This CDR3 comprises 11 residues. TCRdb analysed the reads with MiXCR anew, one entry per CDR3 protein. The sample shows a few hundred thousand distinct CDR3 sequences, less than 20% of them seen only once. Points from the study as a whole: In two of eight donors, the top clonotype was HLA-C-restricted CMV-specific.

This clonotype was detected a few times. Its matching antigen is unknown. The TCR originated in a human donor in good health (CMV status not recorded). Some clones in this sample may be carry-over from other donors' samples. Source material: PBMCs. The V gene is TRBV6-1, the J gene TRBJ1-5; D unclear. The DNA of the CDR3 is TGTGCCAGCAGTGAGTCCTCGCCCCAGCATTTT. The encoded protein is CASSESSPQHF.